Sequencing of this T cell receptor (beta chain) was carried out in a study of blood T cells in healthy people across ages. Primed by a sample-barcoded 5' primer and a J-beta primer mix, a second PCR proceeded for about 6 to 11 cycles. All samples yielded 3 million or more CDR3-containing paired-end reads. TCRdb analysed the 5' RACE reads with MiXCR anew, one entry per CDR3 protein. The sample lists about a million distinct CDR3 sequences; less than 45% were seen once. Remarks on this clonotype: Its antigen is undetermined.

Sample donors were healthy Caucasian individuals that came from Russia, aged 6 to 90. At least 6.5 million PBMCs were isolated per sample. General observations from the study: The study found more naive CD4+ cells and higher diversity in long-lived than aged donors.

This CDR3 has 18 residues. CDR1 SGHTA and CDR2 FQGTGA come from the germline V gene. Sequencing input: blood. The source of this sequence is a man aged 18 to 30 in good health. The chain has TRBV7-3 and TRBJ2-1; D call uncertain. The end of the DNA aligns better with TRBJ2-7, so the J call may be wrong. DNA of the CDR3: TGTGCCAGCAGCTTACCTTTTGGGCGGACGAGCTCCTACAATGAGCAGTACTTC. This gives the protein CASSLPFGRTSSYNEQYF.